The 20 T cell receptor beta chains reported below all come from one sample, sequenced in a study of T cell changes during pregnancy in multiple sclerosis. Repertoires were generated with immunoSEQ multiplex PCR, while TCRdb's copy carries only in-frame clones and drops some. The sample includes tens of thousands of clones, 80% to 90% of them seen just once. This sample comprised CD4+ T cells from peripheral blood mononuclear cells, obtained in the first trimester of pregnancy. The receptors stem from a female donor with multiple sclerosis, enrolled in a pregnancy study.

This clone appeared a few times. The rearrangement uses TRBV21-1 and TRBJ2-7; TRBD2 reflects the table's D call only, with no check against the DNA. TRBV21-1 is a documented pseudogene. The CDR3 runs to 18 residues. The DNA for the CDR3 is TGTGCCAGCAGCAACGACCAACCTTTAGTCCCTAGCTCCTACGAGCAGTACTTC. Encoded protein: CASSNDQPLVPSSYEQYF.

CDR3 loop: CASSEAPTGLNQPQHF. The DNA of the CDR3 is TGTGCCAGCAGTGAGGCGCCGACAGGGCTGAATCAGCCCCAGCATTTT. The chain is built from TRBV6-1 and TRBJ1-5; 7 bases line up with TRBD1. This CDR3 is 16 amino acids long. Per germline, CDR1 MNHNS and CDR2 SASEGT. The J segment lost 4 bases and the V segment lost 3 bases, leaving 9 bases of the junction unmatched.

The chain links TRBV2 to TRBJ2-2, with D possibly being TRBD2 (6 bases). Deletions cut 3 bases from V and 4 bases from J, with 12 bases between. This CDR3 has 15 residues. Per germline, CDR1 SNHLY and CDR2 FYNNEI. CDR3 DNA sequence: TGTGCCAGCAGTGAGGAGGGCCCTGGCACCGGGGAGCTGTTTTTT. As protein: CASSEEGPGTGELFF.

This rearrangement joins TRBV29-1 to TRBJ2-1; 11 nucleotides agree with TRBD2. The germline V gene has CDR1 SQVTM and CDR2 ANQGSEA. The CDR3 is 14 amino acids. Trimming at V came to 6 bases and at J to 4 bases, leaving 5 bases not matched to a gene. Here the CDR3 DNA reads TGCAGCGTCCTCAGACTAGCGGGGTACAATGAGCAGTTCTTC. This gives the protein CSVLRLAGYNEQFF.

The chain has TRBV5-1 and TRBJ2-1; D is undetermined. Trimming took off 1 base at V and 0 bases at J, with 14 bases between the two ends. This CDR3 region has 17 residues. Germline loops: CDR1 SGHRS, CDR2 YFSETQ. CDR3 in DNA: TGCGCCAGCAGCTTGAGACCGACAACCCGCTCCTACAATGAGCAGTTCTTC. It encodes CASSLRPTTRSYNEQFF.

In this sample, this clone turned up once. The chain is built from TRBV5-1 and TRBJ2-2; 8 bases map to TRBD2. From germline, CDR1 is SGHRS and CDR2 YFSETQ. J was trimmed by 4 bases and V by 2 bases; bases with no gene match: 19. The CDR3 runs to 20 residues. This CDR3 is CASSFRPASGSRSSTGELFF. CDR3 nucleotides: TGCGCCAGCAGCTTCCGGCCGGCGAGCGGGAGTCGATCGAGCACCGGGGAGCTGTTTTTT.

The rearrangement links TRBV19 to TRBJ2-1, with 9 bases identical to TRBD2. The V segment lost 3 bases and the J segment 2 bases; nucleotides outside the gene matches: 14. The germline gives CDR1 LNHDA, CDR2 SQIVND (reference sequence). The CDR3 is 19 residues long. The DNA for the CDR3 is TGTGCCAGTAGTATTCGGGCGGGAGGGCCAACTTGGACCTACAATGAGCAGTTCTTC. Translated, it gives CASSIRAGGPTWTYNEQFF.

The chain has TRBV6-1 and TRBJ2-5; perhaps TRBD2 as D (5 bases). The CDR3 is 18 amino acids. In germline, CDR1 is MNHNS, CDR2 SASEGT. With 2 bases removed from V and 4 bases from J, the gap between germline ends came to 23 bases. In nucleotides, the CDR3 is TGTGCCAGCAGTGAACAATTATGGGGAAGGGTCGGAGGAGAGACCCAGTACTTC. Its translation: CASSEQLWGRVGGETQYF.

The chain joins TRBV4-3 to TRBJ2-2; D possibly corresponds to TRBD2 (6 bases). This CDR3 has 13 residues. V lost 2 bases and J 7 bases, leaving 8 bases between the germline ends. The V gene's germline CDR1 is LGHNA and CDR2 YSLEER. CDR3 region: CASSQSGVGELFF. CDR3 coding DNA: TGCGCCAGCAGCCAATCGGGAGTCGGGGAGCTGTTTTTT.

The rearrangement joins TRBV30 to TRBJ2-2; D not resolved. Germline CDR1 and CDR2: GTSNPN and SVGIG (reference sequence). Trimming cost V 0 bases and J 2 bases, with 7 bases left between them. The CDR3 consists of 14 residues. Here the CDR3 DNA reads TGTGCCTGGAGTGTACTCCTAAACACCGGGGAGCTGTTTTTT. It yields the protein CAWSVLLNTGELFF. The whole variable domain, filled in from reference TRBV30 and TRBJ2-2, reads SQTIHQWPATLVQPVGSPLSLECTVEGTSNPNLYWYRQAAGRGLQLLFYSVGIGQISSEVPQNLSASRPQDRQFILSSKKLLLSDSGFYLCAWSVLLNTGELFFGEGSRLTVL.

This chain joins TRBV30 and TRBJ1-5; 8 bases match TRBD1. This CDR3 has 13 amino acids. The germline V gene encodes CDR1 GTSNPN and CDR2 SVGIG (reference sequence). After removal of 7 bases from V and 7 bases from J, the junction contained 9 bases not matched to a gene. CDR3 DNA sequence: TGTGCCTCACGTACAGGGGGGAACCAGCCCCAGCATTTT. The encoded protein is CASRTGGNQPQHF.

The chain carries TRBV7-9 and TRBJ2-1; 13 nucleotides agree with TRBD2. Germline V gene data show CDR1 as SEHNR and CDR2 as FQNEAQ (reference sequence). With 8 bases clipped from V and 5 bases from J, the junction kept 6 bases outside the gene matches. The CDR3 is made up of 15 amino acids. The CDR3 nucleotides read TGTGCCAGCGCCAAAGGACTAGCGGGAGACAATGAGCAGTTCTTC. The encoded protein is CASAKGLAGDNEQFF.

As concerns this clone: The germline gene is not matched at one end of the junction; a read error may be the cause. This chain joins TRBV7-7 and TRBJ2-3, with 9 bases that match TRBD1. Germline-derived CDR1 and CDR2 are SSHAT and FNYEAQ (reference sequence). This CDR3 has 15 residues. CDR3 bases: TGTGCTAGCAGCCCCGGGACAGGGAGCACAGATACGCAGTATTTT. It encodes CASSPGTGSTDTQYF. Full variable domain (outside the CDR3, taken from reference TRBV7-7 and TRBJ2-3): GAGVSQSPRYKVTKRGQDVTLRCDPISSHATLYWYQQALGQGPEFLTYFNYEAQPDKSGLPSDRFSAERPEGSISTLTIQRTEQRDSAMYRCASSPGTGSTDTQYFGPGTRLTVL.

The chain employs TRBV10-3 and TRBJ1-2, with D possibly TRBD1 on 5 matching bases. V lost 0 bases and J 8 bases, leaving 16 bases between the germline ends. The CDR3 contains 15 residues. CDR1 is ENHRY and CDR2 is SYGVKD in the germline V gene. In DNA, the CDR3 is TGTGCCATCAGTGAGTCGGCCAGCCTAAACAGGGGCTACACCTTC. It specifies CAISESASLNRGYTF.

This chain links TRBV11-2 with TRBJ2-1; 9 bases are a match to TRBD2. The CDR3 totals 15 residues. Germline CDR1 SGHAT, CDR2 FQNNGV. With V trimmed by 8 bases and J by 3 bases, 8 bases remained unmatched. CDR3 amino acids: CASGKSSGVYNEQFF. DNA of the CDR3: TGTGCCAGCGGAAAATCTAGCGGGGTCTACAATGAGCAGTTCTTC.

This clone appeared a single time. As DNA, the CDR3 is TGTGCCAGCAGCCAAACTTGGGCCGTGACAAGAAACTACGAGCAGTACTTC. Encoded protein: CASSQTWAVTRNYEQYF. This sequence joins TRBV5-6 and TRBJ2-7, with D hard to call. Germline CDR1 is SGHDT and CDR2 is YYEEEE. Trimming took 4 bases from V and 3 from J, leaving 23 bases between them. This CDR3 has 17 residues.

The rearrangement links TRBV7-2 to TRBJ1-1, with D possibly TRBD1 on 6 matching bases. The germline V gene encodes CDR1 SGHTA and CDR2 FQGNSA. The CDR3 is 16 amino acids. Trimming removed 1 base at V and 4 bases at J, with 16 bases between. This CDR3 is CASSLDIGGLGTEAFF. CDR3 nucleotide sequence: TGTGCCAGCAGCTTAGATATCGGGGGGCTGGGCACTGAAGCTTTCTTT.

The rearrangement uses TRBV9 and TRBJ2-3; the D gene is possibly TRBD2 (5 bases). CDR1 SGDLS and CDR2 YYNGEE come from the germline V gene. V dropped 4 bases and J dropped 2 bases, with 23 bases sitting between them. This CDR3 comprises 18 residues. CDR3 DNA: TGTGCCAGCAGCACTCGAGAGGCCCCGGGATTTACCACAGATACGCAGTATTTT. It is translated as CASSTREAPGFTTDTQYF.

The chain has TRBV7-8 and TRBJ2-7, with 8 bases aligning to TRBD2. The CDR3 contains 15 residues. Germline-derived CDR1 and CDR2 are SGHVS and FQNEAQ. The junction had 9 bases not matched to a gene; V was cut back by 1 base and J by 7 bases. The CDR3 loop reads CASSLDSAGGGEQYF. DNA for the CDR3: TGTGCCAGCAGCTTAGATTCGGCGGGAGGAGGGGAGCAGTACTTC.

The rearrangement uses TRBV7-9 and TRBJ2-3, with 8 nucleotides matching TRBD1. Per germline, CDR1 SEHNR and CDR2 FQNEAQ (reference sequence). Trimming took 2 bases from V and 0 from J; bases not matched to a gene: 1. The CDR3 runs to 15 residues. CDR3 DNA sequence: TGTGCCAGCAGCTTACAGGGGGCGAGCACAGATACGCAGTATTTT. Protein: CASSLQGASTDTQYF. The entire variable domain, with the rest obtained from reference TRBV7-9 and TRBJ2-3, is as follows: DTGVSQNPRHKITKRGQNVTFRCDPISEHNRLYWYRQTLGQGPEFLTYFQNEAQLEKSRLLSDRFSAERPKGSFSTLEIQRTEQGDSAMYLCASSLQGASTDTQYFGPGTRLTVL.